The rows below give T cell receptor beta chains drawn from one sample of a study of T-cell reconstitution after alpha-beta-depleted transplantation in children. Via MiXCR, TCRdb re-called the PCR reads, giving one row per CDR3 protein. In the table there are about 980,000 distinct CDR3 sequences, under 30% of which are singletons. The material sequenced was PBMCs, mostly from graft donor cells, taken 360 days after TCRalphabeta/CD19-depleted stem cell transplant. All receptors come from a boy in the first two years of life who had a stem cell transplant for SCID, so the T cells may come from the graft donor. Each CDR3 is given with its conserved first and last residue. The D gene is left open where the match is weak. Clone size is not always given. Where it is, it says once, few, many or a class for expanded clones.

J | size | V | D | DNA | CDR3
TRBJ2-3 | NA | TRBV27 | TRBD2 | TGTGCCAGCAGTTTATCTTGGACTAGGATGCGAAATACGCAGTATTTT | CASSLSWTRMRNTQYF
TRBJ2-2 | many | TRBV12-3/TRBV12-4 | NA | TGTGCCAGCAGTTTAAAGGGACCCGGGGAGCTGTTTTTT | CASSLKGPGELFF
TRBJ2-1 | many | TRBV20-1 | NA | TGCAGTGCTAGCAGAGACAATGAGCAGTTCTTC | CSASRDNEQFF
TRBJ2-3 | few | TRBV3-1 | TRBD2 | TGTGCCAGCAGCCAAGTCGCTAGCGGGGGGTGGGATACGCAGTATTTT | CASSQVASGGWDTQYF
TRBJ2-7 | many | TRBV27 | TRBD1 | TGTGCCAGCAGTTTAAACAGGGGCTACGAGCAGTACTTC | CASSLNRGYEQYF
TRBJ1-2 | NA | TRBV4-2 | TRBD1 | TGTGCCAGCAGCCAAGAACAGGGGTACGTCCGCGGCTATGGCTACACCTTC | CASSQEQGYVRGYGYTF
TRBJ2-1 | NA | TRBV12-3/TRBV12-4 | NA | TGTGCCAGCAGTCGTCGCCGGGGGTACAATGAGCAGTTCTTC | CASSRRRGYNEQFF
TRBJ2-7 | NA | TRBV12-3/TRBV12-4 | NA | TGTGCCAGCAGTTTGAGGCTCAATCCCTACGAGCAGTACTTC | CASSLRLNPYEQYF
TRBJ1-3 | NA | TRBV25-1 | NA | TGTGCCAGCAGTGAATTCAAGAGGTCATCTGGAAACACCATATATTTT | CASSEFKRSSGNTIYF
TRBJ2-7 | few | TRBV5-5 | NA | TGTGCCAGCAGCGGCTGGGGGGGCCGTCACGAGCAGTACTTC | CASSGWGGRHEQYF
TRBJ2-5 | NA | TRBV5-1 | TRBD1 | TGCGCCAGCAGCCATTGGGACAGGGGGCGAGAGACCCAGTACTTC | CASSHWDRGRETQYF
TRBJ2-3 | NA | TRBV2 | TRBD1 | TGTGCCAGCAGTATCAGGGGGCTTGACACAGATACGCAGTATTTT | CASSIRGLDTDTQYF
TRBJ1-1 | NA | TRBV20-1 | NA | TGCAGCGCGATAACACAGAACACTGAAGCTTTCTTT | CSAITQNTEAFF
TRBJ2-1 | few | TRBV3-1 | TRBD2 | TGTGCCAGCAGCCAGGGTAGCGGGGACAATGAGCAGTTCTTC | CASSQGSGDNEQFF
TRBJ2-7 | NA | TRBV12-3/TRBV12-4 | NA | TGTGCCAGCAGTTTAAGACTCTCCTACGAGGAGTACTTC | CASSLRLSYEEYF
TRBJ1-2 | NA | TRBV29-1 | TRBD1 | TGCAGCGTTGAAGATCGGGACAGGGCTGGCTATGGCTACACCTTC | CSVEDRDRAGYGYTF
TRBJ2-3 | few | TRBV7-3 | TRBD2 | TGTGCCAGCAGCTTAGACGGGGGGGCGGATACGCAGTATTTT | CASSLDGGADTQYF
TRBJ2-7 | few | TRBV6-2/TRBV6-3 | TRBD1 | TGTGCCAGCAGTTCCCCGACAGGGGTCCACTACGAGCAGTACTTC | CASSSPTGVHYEQYF
TRBJ1-2 | NA | TRBV5-1 | NA | TGCGCCAGCAGCTTGGCAGGCAGGGGACCCTTCTATGGCTACACCTTC | CASSLAGRGPFYGYTF
TRBJ2-7 | NA | TRBV20-1 | TRBD1 | TGCAGTGCGGCTAACAGGGGGCGTCACGACGAGCAGTACTTC | CSAANRGRHDEQYF
TRBJ2-7 | NA | TRBV10-3 | NA | TGTGCCATCAGTGAGGAGCGAGGGGTCGAGCAGTACTTC | CAISEERGVEQYF
TRBJ2-5 | NA | TRBV24-1 | NA | TGTGCCACCAGTGACCAGACCCGGGGGTTTAGGGAGACCCAGTACTTC | CATSDQTRGFRETQYF
TRBJ2-3 | few | TRBV4-1 | NA | TGCGCCAGCAGCCAAGACCGCACGGATAGCACAGATACGCAGTATTTT | CASSQDRTDSTDTQYF
TRBJ2-3 | few | TRBV7-3 | TRBD1 | TGTGCCAGCAGCCGACAGGGGTTAGCGGATACGCAGTATTTT | CASSRQGLADTQYF
TRBJ2-5 | few | TRBV2 | TRBD2 | TGTGCCAGCAGTGGTAGCGGGGGGCCCAGGGAGACCCAGTACTTC | CASSGSGGPRETQYF
TRBJ2-3 | few | TRBV20-1 | NA | TGCAGTGCTAGTTGGTGGGGGGGCTTGAGTGGCACAGATACGCAGTATTTT | CSASWWGGLSGTDTQYF
TRBJ2-1 | few | TRBV9 | TRBD1 | TGTGCCAGCAGCGGTGTTGGGACAGGGGGAAACAATGAGCAGTTCTTC | CASSGVGTGGNNEQFF
TRBJ1-2 | few | TRBV27 | NA | TGTGCCAGCAGTCCTCACGGAGTTGGAGGCTACACCTTC | CASSPHGVGGYTF
TRBJ1-4 | few | TRBV5-1 | NA | TGCGCCAGCAGCTCCGGCCCGATGACAAGCACTAATGAAAAACTGTTTTTT | CASSSGPMTSTNEKLFF
TRBJ1-4 | NA | TRBV4-2 | TRBD1 | TGTGCCAGCAGCCAAGATTGGGACAGTAATGAAAAACTGTTTTTT | CASSQDWDSNEKLFF
TRBJ2-7 | NA | TRBV5-4 | TRBD2 | TGTGCCAGCAGCTTGGGGGGACTAGCCTACGAGCAGTACTTC | CASSLGGLAYEQYF
TRBJ1-1 | few | TRBV6-1 | NA | TGTGCCAGCAGCCCCCCGACAGGCCTGAACACTGAAGCTTTCTTT | CASSPPTGLNTEAFF
TRBJ2-7 | NA | TRBV15 | TRBD1 | TGTGCCACCAGCAGAGAGATCAGGGGGAACAACCGTGACGAGCAGTACTTC | CATSREIRGNNRDEQYF
TRBJ2-1 | NA | TRBV20-1 | NA | TGCAGTGCTAGACGATTCCGTGGGGGGCCCTACAATGAGCAGTTCTTC | CSARRFRGGPYNEQFF
TRBJ2-7 | few | TRBV27 | TRBD1 | TGTGCCAGCAGTTCAGGGGGCCTCTCCTACGAGCAGTACTTC | CASSSGGLSYEQYF
TRBJ2-7 | NA | TRBV2 | NA | TGTGCCAGCAGTGATGAACTTGAGGGCGCAGACTACGAGCAGTACTTC | CASSDELEGADYEQYF
TRBJ1-2 | few | TRBV5-6 | NA | TGTGCCAGCAGCTTGGGGGCCAGGACGAGCTATGGCTACACCTTC | CASSLGARTSYGYTF
TRBJ2-1 | NA | TRBV7-2 | NA | TGTGCCAGCAGCCCAGTGAGGCTCAATGAGCAGTTCTTC | CASSPVRLNEQFF
TRBJ2-7 | NA | TRBV9 | NA | TGTGCCAGCAGCATGTCGATTGGGGGATCCTACGAGCAGTACTTC | CASSMSIGGSYEQYF
TRBJ2-6 | few | TRBV9 | NA | TGTGCCAGCAGCTCATATTCGACAGGGGCCAACGTCCTGACTTTC | CASSSYSTGANVLTF
TRBJ1-2 | NA | TRBV28 | NA | TGTGCCAGCAGAGGGTTTCCCTATGGCTACACCTTC | CASRGFPYGYTF
TRBJ2-1 | few | TRBV29-1 | NA | TGCAGCGTTTTGGGTTATCGAGGGCAGTTCTTC | CSVLGYRGQFF
TRBJ1-1 | NA | TRBV4-3 | NA | TGCGCCAGCAGCCTTTCGTGGTACGGCCTTAACACTGAAGCTTTCTTT | CASSLSWYGLNTEAFF
TRBJ1-1 | few | TRBV7-8 | NA | TGTGCCAGCAGCCGACCTCACAGGGCTCCGAACACTGAAGCTTTCTTT | CASSRPHRAPNTEAFF
TRBJ2-4 | NA | TRBV7-2 | NA | TGTGCCAGCAGCTTAGGGGTTTACAGGGACTTGCTTTTC | CASSLGVYRDLLF
TRBJ1-5 | NA | TRBV20-1 | TRBD1 | TGCAGTGCTAGAAGCCGGGACAGGGGTTTTCATAGCAATCAGCCCCAGCATTTT | CSARSRDRGFHSNQPQHF
TRBJ2-1 | few | TRBV29-1 | NA | TGCAGCGCCTCCGACGCGGGTGAGCAGTTCTTC | CSASDAGEQFF
TRBJ2-7 | few | TRBV11-2 | NA | TGTGCCAGCAGCTCGTTTCGGGGGCAATACGAGCAGTACTTC | CASSSFRGQYEQYF
TRBJ2-3 | NA | TRBV4-3 | TRBD1 | TGCGCCAGCAGCCAACAGGACAGGGGAATAACAGATACGCAGTATTTT | CASSQQDRGITDTQYF
TRBJ2-7 | few | TRBV28 | NA | TGTGCCAGCAGTTGGGGAAACCTACCCTACGAGCAGTACTTC | CASSWGNLPYEQYF
TRBJ2-3 | few | TRBV7-2 | TRBD2 | TGTGCCAGCAGCTTAGGGGCTAGCGGGGGTCGACGGGCGCAGTATTTT | CASSLGASGGRRAQYF
TRBJ2-3 | NA | TRBV20-1 | TRBD2 | TGCAGTGCTCCCGTTTTCCGGGGGGGAGATACGCAGTATTTT | CSAPVFRGGDTQYF
TRBJ2-7 | NA | TRBV6-2/TRBV6-3 | NA | TGTGCCAGCAGTTACTCCCGGACAAGGACGAACGAGCAGTACTTC | CASSYSRTRTNEQYF
TRBJ2-2 | NA | TRBV4-2 | NA | TGTGCCAGCGCTACTATCGAGGGGGGGCCAACCGGGGAGCTGTTTTTT | CASATIEGGPTGELFF
TRBJ2-1 | NA | TRBV7-2 | NA | TGTGCCAGCAGCTTAGTGACCTCCTGGTACCGTGAGGAGCAGTTCTTC | CASSLVTSWYREEQFF
TRBJ2-3 | few | TRBV4-3 | NA | TGCGCCAGCAGCCAAGGGGGACTGCCCGGGGATACGCAGTATTTT | CASSQGGLPGDTQYF
TRBJ2-1 | many | TRBV25-1 | NA | TGTGCCAGCAGCCCCGGATACAATGAGCAGTTCTTC | CASSPGYNEQFF
TRBJ2-7 | few | TRBV11-2 | TRBD2 | TGTGCCAGCAGCTTAGTTCCTAGCGGGGGCCTCCCTTCCTACGAGCAGTACTTC | CASSLVPSGGLPSYEQYF
TRBJ2-7 | NA | TRBV20-1 | NA | TGCAGTGCCTCGGGCAGTGGGGCAGCTTTCTCCTACGAGCAGTACTTC | CSASGSGAAFSYEQYF
TRBJ1-6 | NA | TRBV5-5 | TRBD1 | TGTGCCAGCAGCCAGAGACAGGGTTGGGATTCACCCCTCCACTTT | CASSQRQGWDSPLHF